Below are 24 T cell receptor beta chains sequenced from a single sample in a study of T cells after yellow fever vaccination. TCRdb re-derived calls from the 5' RACE reads in MiXCR, one entry per CDR3 protein. The repertoire consists of about 160,000 distinct CDR3 sequences, with 6% to 7.5% occurring once and the leading ten covering roughly 2.5%. The sequencing used CD4+ T cells sorted from PBMCs, collected 5 days after the first yellow fever vaccination. These receptors all come from a man aged 18 to 35 who received the YFV17D yellow fever vaccine.

This clonotype was seen more than once but under ten times. This sequence joins TRBV7-9 and TRBJ1-3, with D hard to call. V lost 3 bases, J lost 0 bases, and 12 bases lay in between. The germline CDR1 and CDR2 sequences are SEHNR and FQNEAQ (reference sequence). The CDR3 spans 16 residues. CDR3 protein: CASSFDRVLSGNTIYF. In DNA, the CDR3 is TGTGCCAGCAGCTTCGATCGCGTACTCTCTGGAAACACCATATATTTT.

This clonotype was counted many times. V is TRBV5-1 and J is TRBJ1-6; 11 nucleotides match TRBD1. CDR3 length: 15 residues. With V trimmed by 0 bases and J by 9 bases, 2 bases remained unmatched. Germline CDR1 reads SGHRS; CDR2 reads YFSETQ. CDR3 region: CASSLEGTGGSPLHF. CDR3 nucleotide sequence: TGCGCCAGCAGCTTGGAAGGGACAGGGGGTTCACCCCTCCACTTT.

This clonotype was found many times. The chain employs TRBV6-2 or TRBV6-3 and TRBJ1-1; D gene unclear. The CDR3 is made up of 16 amino acids. V gave up 6 bases and J gave up 4 bases, with 21 bases separating them. The V gene's germline CDR1 is MNHEY and CDR2 SVGEGT. The CDR3 protein is CASRGGLIRDGTEAFF. DNA for the CDR3: TGTGCCAGCAGGGGCGGACTCATAAGGGATGGCACTGAAGCTTTCTTT.

This clonotype has only one observation. This rearrangement joins TRBV12-3 or TRBV12-4 to TRBJ1-1, with D possibly TRBD1 on 5 matching bases. With 7 bases removed from V and 0 bases from J, the gap between germline ends came to 21 bases. CDR3 size: 17 residues. CDR3: CASTLRGLVKLNTEAFF. The DNA for the CDR3 is TGTGCCAGCACTCTAAGGGGTTTGGTCAAGTTGAACACTGAAGCTTTCTTT.

The sample holds one count of this clonotype. With a much larger clone just one base away, this may be a read error. V gene TRBV3-1 combines with J gene TRBJ2-3, with D unclear. CDR3 size: 13 residues. Deletions cut 4 bases from V and 6 bases from J, with 11 bases between. Looked up from germline, CDR1 is LGHDT and CDR2 is YNNKEL (reference sequence). The CDR3 DNA is TGTGCCAGCAGCCGTACTTCACATGATACGCAGTATTTT. Translating gives CASSRTSHDTQYF.

The chain is built from TRBV10-3 and TRBJ2-3; 8 bases are shared with TRBD2. V shed 3 bases, J shed 1 base, and the junction held 0 bases outside the gene matches. The CDR3 runs 14 residues. Per the germline V gene, CDR1 is ENHRY and CDR2 is SYGVKD. CDR3 sequence reads: CAISDSGGTDTQYF. The CDR3 region has the DNA TGTGCCATCAGTGATAGCGGGGGCACAGATACGCAGTATTTT.

This clonotype has a handful of counts. The chain is built from TRBV5-1 and TRBJ1-1, with a weak D call TRBD1 (5 bases). Germline CDR1 SGHRS, CDR2 YFSETQ. Deletions cut 0 bases from V and 0 bases from J, with 9 bases between. This CDR3 is 15 amino acids long. The CDR3 loop reads CASSLVGGMNTEAFF. The DNA of the CDR3 is TGCGCCAGCAGCTTGGTTGGGGGGATGAACACTGAAGCTTTCTTT.

In this sample, this clonotype turned up a few times. CDR3: CASSFRDRVHNEQFF. The CDR3 bases are TGTGCCAGCAGCTTCCGGGACAGGGTACACAATGAGCAGTTCTTC. The rearrangement links TRBV7-9 to TRBJ2-1; 9 bases are a match to TRBD1. The germline V gene encodes CDR1 SEHNR and CDR2 FQNEAQ (reference sequence). V lost 3 bases to trimming and J lost 5 bases; unmatched junction nucleotides: 5. This CDR3 has 15 residues.

This clonotype was recorded at least ten times. The chain couples TRBV7-8 to TRBJ1-5; tentatively, D is TRBD1 (6 bases). The CDR3 consists of 16 residues. Per the germline V gene, CDR1 is SGHVS and CDR2 is FQNEAQ. V shed 1 base and J shed 5 bases, with 15 bases lying between them. CDR3 nucleotide sequence: TGTGCCAGCAGCTTAGACAGGGTCCCCTATTATCAGCCCCAGCATTTT. This encodes CASSLDRVPYYQPQHF.

This clonotype was observed a handful of times. The rearrangement links TRBV7-2 to TRBJ1-1; TRBD1 matches 8 bases. Losses at the gene ends were 5 bases for V and 5 bases for J; bases not matched to a gene: 10. CDR1 SGHTA and CDR2 FQGNSA come from the germline V gene. The CDR3 runs to 15 residues. Written as DNA, the CDR3 is TGTGCCAGCAGCCCAGACAGGGGAACGGGGACTGAAGCTTTCTTT. Protein product: CASSPDRGTGTEAFF.

V gene TRBV9 combines with J gene TRBJ2-2, with 7 nucleotides matching TRBD2. The CDR3 is made up of 14 amino acids. The germline gives CDR1 SGDLS, CDR2 YYNGEE. With 7 bases clipped from V and 6 bases from J, the junction kept 9 bases outside the gene matches. As DNA, the CDR3 is TGTGCCAGCGGGGGACCCGGGGGGTCCGGGGAGCTGTTTTTT. Its translation is CASGGPGGSGELFF.

Ten or more counts support this clonotype. The gene calls are TRBV5-1 and TRBJ2-2; D remains ambiguous. The germline V gene encodes CDR1 SGHRS and CDR2 YFSETQ. V lost 7 bases, J lost 0 bases, and 13 bases lay in between. There are 15 residues in the CDR3. The CDR3 DNA reads as TGCGCCAGCTTCCTCTCCCCCCCGAACACCGGGGAGCTGTTTTTT. It encodes CASFLSPPNTGELFF.

This clonotype was counted at least ten times. The chain has TRBV3-1 and TRBJ2-7; TRBD2 agrees at 9 bases. Germline CDR1 is LGHDT and CDR2 is YNNKEL (reference sequence). The CDR3 totals 17 residues. The ends lost 4 bases at V and 2 bases at J; junction bases unmatched: 12. The DNA for the CDR3 is TGTGCCAGCAGCCTCCGTAGCGGGGGATTAAGGACCTACGAGCAGTACTTC. This translates into CASSLRSGGLRTYEQYF.

This clonotype was observed many times. This sequence joins TRBV4-2 and TRBJ2-1; 9 bases match TRBD2. Trimming took 0 bases from V and 5 from J; bases not matched to a gene: 8. The CDR3 is 17 amino acids. From germline, CDR1 is LGHNA and CDR2 YNFKEQ. The DNA of the CDR3 is TGTGCCAGCAGCCAAGACCTAACGGCGGGGGGGGACAATGAGCAGTTCTTC. Amino acids: CASSQDLTAGGDNEQFF.

The chain links TRBV5-4 to TRBJ2-5, with 8 bases that match TRBD1. With 6 bases clipped from V and 1 base from J, the junction kept 8 bases outside the gene matches. Looked up from germline, CDR1 is SGHNT and CDR2 is YYREEE (reference sequence). This CDR3 region has 15 residues. The CDR3 DNA sequence: TGTGCCAGCACCCGACAGGGGCCATTCCAAGAGACCCAGTACTTC. This gives the protein CASTRQGPFQETQYF.

This clonotype was found many times. The chain employs TRBV18 and TRBJ1-5; D is ambiguous. Germline V lookup: CDR1 KGHSH, CDR2 LQKENI. This CDR3 spans 13 amino acids. V gave up 2 bases and J gave up 5 bases, with 7 bases separating them. The CDR3 nucleotides are TGTGCCAGCTCACCAGTGGGTCATCAGCCCCAGCATTTT. Translation gives CASSPVGHQPQHF.

This clonotype came up many times. The chain combines TRBV5-1 with TRBJ2-5; D assignment may be TRBD1 or TRBD2 (5 bases each). The V gene lost 2 bases and the J gene lost 4 bases, with 9 bases spanning the gap. Germline assignment: CDR1 SGHRS and CDR2 YFSETQ. The CDR3 is 13 residues long. As DNA, the CDR3 is TGCGCCAGCAGCTTAACAGGAGGAGAGACCCAGTACTTC. This encodes CASSLTGGETQYF. Using reference TRBV5-1 and TRBJ2-5 for the parts outside the CDR3, the full variable domain is KAGVTQTPRYLIKTRGQQVTLSCSPISGHRSVSWYQQTPGQGLQFLFEYFSETQRNKGNFPGRFSGRQFSNSRSEMNVSTLELGDSALYLCASSLTGGETQYFGPGTRLLVL.

This clonotype was counted between two and nine times. V usage is TRBV5-6 and J usage is TRBJ2-5; 10 nucleotides match TRBD1. CDR3 length equals 15 residues. The germline gives CDR1 SGHDT, CDR2 YYEEEE. The J segment lost 5 bases and the V segment lost 6 bases, leaving 10 bases of the junction unmatched. The CDR3 nucleotides are TGTGCCAGCACTTCGTGGGACAGGGGCCGTGAGACCCAGTACTTC. This encodes CASTSWDRGRETQYF.

The gene calls are TRBV18 and TRBJ1-3; unclear D gene. The length of the CDR3 is 14 residues. The germline V gene encodes CDR1 KGHSH and CDR2 LQKENI. The V and J ends lost 3 bases and 7 bases respectively, with 13 bases between them. The CDR3 bases are TGTGCCAGCTCACCGATGGGGTTGATGAACACCATATATTTT. Its protein is CASSPMGLMNTIYF.

This clonotype was seen a handful of times. The chain has TRBV3-1 and TRBJ1-4; D is unclear. V dropped 1 base and J dropped 3 bases, with 9 bases sitting between them. The CDR3 has 15 residues. The germline V gene encodes CDR1 LGHDT and CDR2 YNNKEL (reference sequence). The CDR3 sequence: CASSQGDGSNEKLFF. The CDR3 nucleotides read TGTGCCAGCAGCCAAGGAGACGGATCTAATGAAAAACTGTTTTTT.

This clonotype was seen once. This chain connects TRBV2 to TRBJ2-1; D may be TRBD2 (6 bases). The V end lost 2 bases, the J end lost 5 bases, and 16 bases lay between the germline ends. CDR1 and CDR2 (germline): SNHLY, FYNNEI. The CDR3 covers 16 residues. CDR3: CASSEREDILHNEQFF. CDR3 coding DNA: TGTGCCAGCAGTGAAAGGGAGGACATTCTCCACAATGAGCAGTTCTTC.

This clonotype was seen a handful of times. The rearrangement uses TRBV27 and TRBJ1-1; D ambiguous. The CDR3 loop spans 12 amino acids. Trimming shortened V by 6 bases and J by 11 bases, and 16 bases separated the two germline ends. Germline loops: CDR1 MNHEY, CDR2 SMNVEV (reference sequence). CDR3 sequence: CASRSPGSWAFF. CDR3 DNA: TGTGCCAGCAGATCCCCGGGGTCTTGGGCTTTCTTT.

This clonotype was found many times. This sequence joins TRBV11-2 and TRBJ1-3; D not certain. The CDR3 has 17 residues. Per germline, CDR1 SGHAT and CDR2 FQNNGV. Trimming pared 5 bases from V and 0 bases from J, leaving 17 bases between. The CDR3 here is CASSRNPKGLSGNTIYF. The CDR3 DNA follows: TGTGCCAGCAGCCGAAACCCCAAGGGCCTCTCTGGAAACACCATATATTTT. The full variable domain, its missing parts supplied by reference TRBV11-2 and TRBJ1-3, is EAGVAQSPRYKIIEKRQSVAFWCNPISGHATLYWYQQILGQGPKLLIQFQNNGVVDDSQLPKDRFSAERLKGVDSTLKIQPAKLEDSAVYLCASSRNPKGLSGNTIYFGEGSWLTVV.

CDR3 loop: CASSVRSGGADTGELFF. CDR3 DNA sequence: TGCGCCAGCAGCGTCAGATCGGGGGGGGCCGACACCGGGGAGCTGTTTTTT. The chain carries TRBV5-1 and TRBJ2-2, with 8 nucleotides matching TRBD2. Germline V CDR1 and CDR2: SGHRS, YFSETQ. After removal of 4 bases from V and 3 bases from J, the junction contained 11 bases not matched to a gene. This CDR3 is 17 amino acids long. The whole variable domain, remainder taken from reference TRBV5-1 and TRBJ2-2, is KAGVTQTPRYLIKTRGQQVTLSCSPISGHRSVSWYQQTPGQGLQFLFEYFSETQRNKGNFPGRFSGRQFSNSRSEMNVSTLELGDSALYLCASSVRSGGADTGELFFGEGSRLTVL.